The rows below give T cell receptor beta chains drawn from one sample of a study of shared clonotypes between healthy human individuals. Generated by immunoSEQ multiplex PCR, the TCRdb table keeps only in-frame clones and is missing some. The table lists under 1 million clones, about 92% of them singletons, with about 24% in the top ten. The sample was naive CD8+ T cells sorted from blood. The receptors come from a man aged 25 to 40 in good health. The CDR3 runs from the conserved cysteine through the conserved F or W. The D gene is left open where the match is weak. Where a row states a size, it is once, few, many or the class of an expanded clone; other rows omit it.

>.|TRBV6-1|many|TRBJ2-2
TGTGCCAGCAGTGAGTTTGGCGGCGCGAACACCGGGGAGCTGTTTTTT
CASSEFGGANTGELFF
>.|TRBV6-5|.|TRBJ2-1
TGTGCCAGCAGTTCCAGCCGTCAGTCGTCCTACAATGAGCAGTTCTTC
CASSSSRQSSYNEQFF
>TRBD1|TRBV28|.|TRBJ2-7
TGTGCCAGCAGTCCCATATGGGGACAGGAGTTTGGGTCCTACGAGCAGTACTTC
CASSPIWGQEFGSYEQYF
>TRBD2|TRBV27|.|TRBJ2-7
TGTGCCAGCGGGACTAGCGGGATCCACGAGCAGTACTTC
CASGTSGIHEQYF
>.|TRBV30|.|TRBJ2-7
TGTGCCTGGACAGGGTCTCACGAGCAGTACTTC
CAWTGSHEQYF
>.|TRBV19|.|TRBJ2-3
TGTGCCAGTAGTATCTCCAGGGATACGCAGTATTTT
CASSISRDTQYF
>.|TRBV15|.|TRBJ2-7
TGTGCCACCAGCAGAGATCGGGATAGCTCCTACGAGCAGTACTTC
CATSRDRDSSYEQYF
>.|TRBV6-6|.|TRBJ2-1
TGTGCCAGCAATTCGAACAGGGCCTCGGACAATGAGCAGTTCTTC
CASNSNRASDNEQFF
>.|TRBV19|once|TRBJ2-1
TGTGCCAGTAGCCAAATGGGCGGTTATTCCTACAATGAGCAGTTCTTC
CASSQMGGYSYNEQFF
>.|TRBV6-5|.|TRBJ1-1
TGTGCCAGCAGTTACTCGACGGGGGCTGGCACTGAAGCTTTCTTT
CASSYSTGAGTEAFF
>TRBD2|TRBV5-8|.|TRBJ2-1
TGTGCCAGCAGCTTGGAGGTACGGGGGGGGTTCAACAATGAGCAGTTCTTC
CASSLEVRGGFNNEQFF
>.|TRBV5-1|.|TRBJ2-7
TGCGCCAGCATGCTAAGCGCGAACTCCTACGAGCAGTACTTC
CASMLSANSYEQYF
>TRBD2|TRBV4-3|.|TRBJ2-7
TGCGCCAGCAGCCAAGGACTAGCGAACGAGCAGTACTTC
CASSQGLANEQYF